These 25 T cell receptor beta chains share one sample of origin, sequenced in a study of blood T cell repertoires in COVID-19. Measured with immunoSEQ multiplex PCR; TCRdb has only the in-frame clones, and not every one. The table records over 250,000 clones, over 70% of them present only once. Sample: peripheral blood. The receptor source for this set is a woman between 65 and 79 years old with COVID-19, enrolled during active disease.

This rearrangement joins TRBV2 to TRBJ2-7; 8 bases align to TRBD2. Trimming cost V 4 bases and J 2 bases; bases outside gene matches: 4. CDR3 size: 14 residues. CDR1 is SNHLY and CDR2 is FYNNEI in the germline V gene. CDR3 region: CASSGLAKTYEQYF. The DNA for the CDR3 is TGTGCCAGCAGTGGACTAGCGAAGACCTACGAGCAGTACTTC.

The rearrangement joins TRBV2 to TRBJ2-7, with D maybe TRBD2 (5 bases). CDR1 SNHLY and CDR2 FYNNEI come from the germline V gene. The CDR3 runs 15 residues. The V end lost 5 bases, the J end lost 4 bases, and 18 bases lay between the germline ends. CDR3 coding DNA: TGTGCCAGCAGTCCCCATAGCGTTTCCCCGTACGAGCAGTACTTC. This translates into CASSPHSVSPYEQYF. Combining the CDR3 with reference TRBV2 and TRBJ2-7 gives the whole variable domain EPEVTQTPSHQVTQMGQEVILRCVPISNHLYFYWYRQILGQKVEFLVSFYNNEISEKSEIFDDQFSVERPDGSNFTLKIRSTKLEDSAMYFCASSPHSVSPYEQYFGPGTRLTVT.

This clone was recorded many times. The V and J genes are TRBV6-2 or TRBV6-3 and TRBJ2-2, with 7 positions matching TRBD2. Unmatched junction bases numbered 10, after V lost 0 bases and J lost 3 bases. The germline CDR1 and CDR2 sequences are MNHEY and SVGEGT. The CDR3 covers 18 residues. CDR3 DNA: TGTGCCAGCAGTTACTCGAGTACGGCGGGAGTTTACACCGGGGAGCTGTTTTTT. It codes for CASSYSSTAGVYTGELFF.

This clone appeared a single time. A junction end diverges from the germline sequence, so it may reflect a read error. Additional DNA sequences in this sample encode the identical CDR3. The genes are TRBV5-1 and TRBJ1-3; 7 bases are shared with TRBD1. The CDR3 loop spans 15 amino acids. Germline CDR1 is SGHRS and CDR2 is YFSETQ. CDR3 in amino acids: CASSLSGGGGNTIYF. DNA for the CDR3: TGCGCCAGCAGCCTATCAGGGGGTGGTGGAAATACCATATATTTT. Looking up the rest from reference TRBV5-1 and TRBJ1-3 gives the full variable domain: KAGVTQTPRYLIKTRGQQVTLSCSPISGHRSVSWYQQTPGQGLQFLFEYFSETQRNKGNFPGRFSGRQFSNSRSEMNVSTLELGDSALYLCASSLSGGGGNTIYFGEGSWLTVV.

This clone was observed once. This rearrangement joins TRBV24-1 to TRBJ1-2; weak D call: TRBD1 (5 bases). V dropped 3 bases and J dropped 8 bases, with 12 bases sitting between them. Looked up from germline, CDR1 is KGHDR and CDR2 is SFDVKD. The CDR3 runs to 13 residues. CDR3 residues: CATSDGTGSGYTF. The DNA for the CDR3 is TGTGCCACCAGTGATGGGACTGGTTCCGGCTACACCTTC.

This clone was detected only a few times. The V gene is TRBV15, the J gene TRBJ2-5; a weak D match, TRBD2 (5 bases). V was trimmed by 6 bases and J by 5 bases, leaving 19 bases between them. The length of the CDR3 is 15 residues. Germline V lookup: CDR1 LNHNV, CDR2 YYDKDF (reference sequence). The CDR3 reads CATRDPVALRETQYF. CDR3 bases: TGTGCCACCAGGGACCCCGTAGCGCTAAGGGAGACCCAGTACTTC.

CDR3 bases: TGCGCCAGCAGCTTGAACCGTCTGTCCGGGTATGGCTACACCTTC. Amino acid sequence: CASSLNRLSGYGYTF. The genes are TRBV5-1 and TRBJ1-2; D is unresolved. The CDR3 covers 15 residues. In germline, CDR1 is SGHRS, CDR2 YFSETQ. V lost 1 base and J 5 bases, leaving 15 bases between the germline ends.

The gene calls are TRBV5-1 and TRBJ2-3; D is undetermined. V was shortened by 0 bases and J by 0 bases, with 11 bases between the two germline ends. This CDR3 spans 16 amino acids. Germline CDR1 SGHRS, CDR2 YFSETQ. Here the CDR3 reads CASSLGRRPSTDTQYF. Here the CDR3 DNA reads TGCGCCAGCAGCTTGGGGCGGAGACCGAGCACAGATACGCAGTATTTT.

This clone came up once. The V and J genes are TRBV5-1 and TRBJ2-5; D is undetermined. V was cut by 0 bases and J by 2 bases, with 8 bases left in between. CDR3 size: 14 residues. Germline loops: CDR1 SGHRS, CDR2 YFSETQ. CDR3 coding DNA: TGCGCCAGCAGCTTGGTTGGAGATCAAGAGACCCAGTACTTC. Translating gives CASSLVGDQETQYF.

The rearrangement uses TRBV4-3 and TRBJ2-2; TRBD1 matches 10 bases. The germline CDR1 and CDR2 sequences are LGHNA and YSLEER. The CDR3 length is 17 residues. V was clipped by 0 bases and J by 4 bases; unmatched bases: 5. Here the CDR3 DNA reads TGCGCCAGCAGCCAAGAAGGGGACAGGGGAGTCACCGGGGAGCTGTTTTTT. Translation gives CASSQEGDRGVTGELFF.

V gene TRBV10-3 combines with J gene TRBJ2-1; possibly TRBD1 for D (6 bases). Germline V lookup: CDR1 ENHRY, CDR2 SYGVKD. The CDR3 is 13 amino acids. The V end was cut by 4 bases, the J end by 6 bases, with 10 bases between. The CDR3 region is CAISGGTPNEQFF. Here the CDR3 DNA reads TGTGCCATCAGTGGGGGGACACCCAATGAGCAGTTCTTC.

This clone was observed a handful of times. The J gene is TRBJ2-7, the V gene TRBV7-2; 9 bases agree with TRBD1. The germline V gene encodes CDR1 SGHTA and CDR2 FQGNSA. The ends lost 5 bases at V and 6 bases at J; junction bases unmatched: 8. The length of the CDR3 is 14 residues. The CDR3 bases are TGTGCCAGCAGCATAACCGGGACAGGGACCGAGCAGTACTTC. Translating gives CASSITGTGTEQYF. Filled out from reference TRBV7-2 and TRBJ2-7, the complete variable domain reads GAGVSQSPSNKVTEKGKDVELRCDPISGHTALYWYRQSLGQGLEFLIYFQGNSAPDKSGLPSDRFSAERTGGSVSTLTIQRTQQEDSAVYLCASSITGTGTEQYFGPGTRLTVT.

This clone was seen a single time. The chain links TRBV7-3 to TRBJ1-1; 7 bases line up with TRBD1. The CDR3 consists of 15 residues. CDR1 is SGHTA, CDR2 FQGTGA, per germline. V gave up 5 bases and J gave up 3 bases; unmatched junction bases: 9. The CDR3 loop reads CASSPQTGRDTEAFF. Here the CDR3 DNA reads TGTGCCAGCAGCCCCCAGACAGGGCGGGACACTGAAGCTTTCTTT.

The V call is TRBV6-1, the J call TRBJ1-3; D is ambiguous. Germline V gives CDR1 MNHNS, CDR2 SASEGT. The CDR3 is 15 residues long. V lost 1 base to trimming and J lost 0 bases, with 7 bases between them. The CDR3 protein is CASSEGGASGNTIYF. Here the CDR3 DNA reads TGTGCCAGCAGTGAAGGGGGAGCCTCTGGAAACACCATATATTTT.

Regarding this clone: Different DNA sequences within this sample yield the same CDR3. The chain has TRBV5-1 and TRBJ2-3, with 10 bases fitting TRBD1. The length of the CDR3 is 14 residues. Germline values: CDR1 SGHRS, CDR2 YFSETQ. J gave up 4 bases and V 2 bases, and 1 base lay outside the gene matches. The CDR3 region has the DNA TGCGCCAGCAGCTTAGGACAGGGGGCAGATACGCAGTATTTT. It specifies CASSLGQGADTQYF.

J is TRBJ1-2 and V is TRBV30; 7 nucleotides align to TRBD1. Germline CDR1 and CDR2: GTSNPN and SVGIG (reference sequence). CDR3 length: 16 amino acids. V was clipped by 0 bases and J by 4 bases; unmatched bases: 11. This CDR3 reads CAWSVLGTVGPYGYTF. CDR3 coding DNA: TGTGCCTGGAGTGTACTAGGGACAGTCGGTCCCTATGGCTACACCTTC.

The chain joins TRBV4-2 to TRBJ1-1; maybe TRBD1 (6 bases). Germline CDR1 reads LGHNA; CDR2 reads YNFKEQ. The CDR3 is 16 residues long. V dropped 4 bases and J dropped 3 bases, with 18 bases sitting between them. The CDR3 protein is CASSRIQGSVYTEAFF. The CDR3 DNA reads TGTGCCAGCAGCCGAATCCAGGGGAGCGTGTACACTGAAGCTTTCTTT.

The rearrangement uses TRBV19 and TRBJ2-1; 8 nucleotides agree with TRBD2. Looked up from germline, CDR1 is LNHDA and CDR2 is SQIVND (reference sequence). This CDR3 is 15 amino acids long. Unmatched junction bases numbered 9, after V lost 7 bases and J lost 4 bases. CDR3 sequence (DNA): TGTGCCAGTAAGCGCGCGGGAGGAAAATACAATGAGCAGTTCTTC. Translated: CASKRAGGKYNEQFF.

This clone was seen only a few times. V usage is TRBV11-2 and J usage is TRBJ2-3; a weak D match, TRBD1 (5 bases). Trimming removed 6 bases from V and 0 bases from J, with 7 bases in between. Germline assignment: CDR1 SGHAT and CDR2 FQNNGV. The CDR3 totals 13 residues. CDR3 DNA: TGTGCCAGCAGAGGGGTTAGCACAGATACGCAGTATTTT. It yields the protein CASRGVSTDTQYF.

This clone has ten or more counts. The genes are TRBV19 and TRBJ1-3, with D possibly being TRBD1 (5 bases). This CDR3 spans 16 amino acids. The germline V gene encodes CDR1 LNHDA and CDR2 SQIVND (reference sequence). Deletions cut 6 bases from V and 2 bases from J, with 17 bases between. CDR3 nucleotide sequence: TGTGCCAGTAGCCCTCACTCGGGACTCACTGGAAACACCATATATTTT. Residues: CASSPHSGLTGNTIYF.

This chain joins TRBV7-2 and TRBJ2-1; the match to TRBD2 covers 7 bases. Germline V gene sequence: CDR1 SGHTA, CDR2 FQGNSA. Germline trimming cut 4 bases from V and 9 bases from J; bases unmatched to any gene: 12. CDR3 size: 15 residues. CDR3 residues: CASSSSSGGLLEQFF. The CDR3, as DNA: TGTGCCAGCAGCTCCTCTAGCGGTGGGCTTCTTGAGCAGTTCTTC. The full variable domain, in which reference TRBV7-2 and TRBJ2-1 provide the parts outside the CDR3, is GAGVSQSPSNKVTEKGKDVELRCDPISGHTALYWYRQSLGQGLEFLIYFQGNSAPDKSGLPSDRFSAERTGGSVSTLTIQRTQQEDSAVYLCASSSSSGGLLEQFFGPGTRLTVL.

The chain employs TRBV15 and TRBJ1-5; the D is unclear. This CDR3 contains 16 residues. Germline V CDR1 and CDR2: LNHNV, YYDKDF (reference sequence). Trimming stripped 2 bases from V and 0 bases from J, with 11 bases between. CDR3 coding DNA: TGTGCCACCAGCAGAAAAACACAGAATAGCAATCAGCCCCAGCATTTT. As protein: CATSRKTQNSNQPQHF. The whole variable domain, filled in from reference TRBV15 and TRBJ1-5, reads DAMVIQNPRYQVTQFGKPVTLSCSQTLNHNVMYWYQQKSSQAPKLLFHYYDKDFNNEADTPDNFQSRRPNTSFCFLDIRSPGLGDTAMYLCATSRKTQNSNQPQHFGDGTRLSIL.

The gene calls are TRBV28 and TRBJ2-2, with 12 nucleotides matching TRBD2. The trim removed 9 bases at V and 8 bases at J, leaving 16 bases unmatched. The CDR3 consists of 17 residues. The germline gives CDR1 MDHEN, CDR2 SYDVKM. CDR3 protein: CASQLAGGPTPGGELFF. CDR3 DNA: TGTGCCAGTCAACTAGCGGGAGGACCTACACCTGGGGGGGAGCTGTTTTTT. Full variable domain (rest looked up from reference TRBV28 and TRBJ2-2): DVKVTQSSRYLVKRTGEKVFLECVQDMDHENMFWYRQDPGLGLRLIYFSYDVKMKEKGDIPEGYSVSREKKERFSLILESASTNQTSMYLCASQLAGGPTPGGELFFGEGSRLTVL.

This sequence joins TRBV29-1 and TRBJ2-1; a weak D match, TRBD1 (5 bases). V lost 3 bases and J lost 4, with 10 bases in between. CDR3 length: 13 amino acids. Germline CDR1 SQVTM, CDR2 ANQGSEA. Here the CDR3 reads CSVDLDKYNEQFF. DNA of the CDR3: TGCAGCGTTGATCTGGACAAATACAATGAGCAGTTCTTC.

This clone was seen once. The J gene is TRBJ2-7, the V gene TRBV27, with 8 bases identical to TRBD1. The trim removed 6 bases at V and 3 bases at J, leaving 13 bases unmatched. The length of the CDR3 is 16 residues. Germline CDR1 and CDR2: MNHEY and SMNVEV (reference sequence). CDR3 nucleotides: TGTGCCAGCAGAGCCGACAGGGGCGCCTCCTACTACGAGCAGTACTTC. Amino acid sequence: CASRADRGASYYEQYF.